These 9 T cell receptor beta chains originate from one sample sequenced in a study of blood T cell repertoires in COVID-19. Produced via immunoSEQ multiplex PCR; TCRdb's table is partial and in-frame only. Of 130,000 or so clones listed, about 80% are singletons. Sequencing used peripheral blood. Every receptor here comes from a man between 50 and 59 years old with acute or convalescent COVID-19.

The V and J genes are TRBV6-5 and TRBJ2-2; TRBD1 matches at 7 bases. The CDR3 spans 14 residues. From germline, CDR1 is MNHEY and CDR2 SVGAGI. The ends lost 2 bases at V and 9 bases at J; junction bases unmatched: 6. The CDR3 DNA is TGTGCCAGCAGTTACGTTACAGGGGTGAGGGAGCTGTTTTTT. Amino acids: CASSYVTGVRELFF.

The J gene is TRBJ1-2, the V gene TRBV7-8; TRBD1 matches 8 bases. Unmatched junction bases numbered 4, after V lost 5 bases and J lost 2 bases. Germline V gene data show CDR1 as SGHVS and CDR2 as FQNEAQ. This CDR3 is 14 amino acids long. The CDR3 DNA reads TGTGCCAGCAGCCCGAGACAGGGGAACTATGGCTACACCTTC. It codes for CASSPRQGNYGYTF.

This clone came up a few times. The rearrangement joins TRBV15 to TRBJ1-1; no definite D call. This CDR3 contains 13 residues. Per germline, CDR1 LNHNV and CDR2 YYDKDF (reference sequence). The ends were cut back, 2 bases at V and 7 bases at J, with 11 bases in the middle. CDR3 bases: TGTGCCACCAGCAGATACGGGGAGGGTGAAGCTTTCTTT. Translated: CATSRYGEGEAFF.

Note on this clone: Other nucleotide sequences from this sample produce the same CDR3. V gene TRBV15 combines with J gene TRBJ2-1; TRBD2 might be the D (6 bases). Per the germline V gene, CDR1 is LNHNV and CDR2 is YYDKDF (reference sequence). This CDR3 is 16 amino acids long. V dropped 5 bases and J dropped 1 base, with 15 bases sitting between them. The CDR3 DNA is TGTGCCACCAGCCCAATAGCGGATAGTTCCTACAATGAGCAGTTCTTC. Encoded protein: CATSPIADSSYNEQFF. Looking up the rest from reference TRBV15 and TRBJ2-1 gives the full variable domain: DAMVIQNPRYQVTQFGKPVTLSCSQTLNHNVMYWYQQKSSQAPKLLFHYYDKDFNNEADTPDNFQSRRPNTSFCFLDIRSPGLGDTAMYLCATSPIADSSYNEQFFGPGTRLTVL.

CDR3 nucleotide sequence: TGTGCCAGCAGTACTGTCAGGGGAAGCTCTGGAAACACCATATATTTT. Its protein product is CASSTVRGSSGNTIYF. This chain connects TRBV27 to TRBJ1-3; D might be TRBD1 (6 bases). The CDR3 contains 16 residues. Germline values: CDR1 MNHEY, CDR2 SMNVEV (reference sequence). V lost 5 bases to trimming and J lost 0 bases, with 14 bases between them.

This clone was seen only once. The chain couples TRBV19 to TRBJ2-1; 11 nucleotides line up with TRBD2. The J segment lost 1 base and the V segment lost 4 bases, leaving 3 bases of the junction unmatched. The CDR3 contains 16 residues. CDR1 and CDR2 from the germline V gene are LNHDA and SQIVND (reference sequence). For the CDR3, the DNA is TGTGCCAGTAGTAAAACTAGCGGGGGTTCCTACAATGAGCAGTTCTTC. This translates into CASSKTSGGSYNEQFF.

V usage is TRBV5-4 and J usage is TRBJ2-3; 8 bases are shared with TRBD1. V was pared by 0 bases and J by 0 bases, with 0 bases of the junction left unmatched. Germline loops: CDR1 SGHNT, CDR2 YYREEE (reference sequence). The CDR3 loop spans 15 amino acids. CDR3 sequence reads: CASSLDRGSTDTQYF. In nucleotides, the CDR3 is TGTGCCAGCAGCTTGGACAGGGGGAGCACAGATACGCAGTATTTT. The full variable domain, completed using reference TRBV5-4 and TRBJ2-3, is ETGVTQSPTHLIKTRGQQVTLRCSSQSGHNTVSWYQQALGQGPQFIFQYYREEENGRGNFPPRFSGLQFPNYSSELNVNALELDDSALYLCASSLDRGSTDTQYFGPGTRLTVL.

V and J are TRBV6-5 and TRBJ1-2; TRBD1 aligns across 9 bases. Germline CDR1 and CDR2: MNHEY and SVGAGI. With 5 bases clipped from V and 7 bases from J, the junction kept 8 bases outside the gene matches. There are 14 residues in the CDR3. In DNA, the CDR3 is TGTGCCAGCAGTATTACAGGGGGCGCGGGTGGCTACACCTTC. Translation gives CASSITGGAGGYTF.

The CDR3 spells CASSQVDRVHQPQHF. CDR3 coding DNA: TGCGCCAGCAGTCAAGTAGACAGGGTCCATCAGCCCCAGCATTTT. The chain couples TRBV23-1 to TRBJ1-5, with 7 bases lining up with TRBD1. TRBV23-1 falls under the ORF class, with uncertain function. J was trimmed by 5 bases and V by 2 bases; bases with no gene match: 6. The CDR3 loop spans 15 amino acids.